This TCR beta chain was found in a study of cytomegalovirus exposure and HLA in healthy donors. Study-level background: An earlier analysis found fewer than 140 million unique TCR beta sequences from approximately 170 million T cells. Study-wide points: In a later analysis, HLA-associated beta chains showed higher expansion and lower generation probabilities than comparable chains.

This clone is a singleton in its sample. Its antigen is unknown. Vbeta (60) and Jbeta (13) primers were used in the PCR. Clones were read by immunoSEQ multiplex PCR, and TCRdb kept only the in-frame ones, dropping some. The sample has 180,000 or so clones; around 75% are singletons. Trimming removed 5 bases from V and 1 base from J; junction bases left unmatched: 7. The germline V gene encodes CDR1 LNHNV and CDR2 YYDKDF (reference sequence). The CDR3 extends over 15 amino acids. The V and J genes are TRBV15 and TRBJ2-7, with TRBD1 matching 8 bases. The sequenced sample consisted of PBMCs. This receptor was taken from a male donor in good health and CMV-seronegative. The DNA for the CDR3 is TGTGCCACCAGCTGGGGACAGGCGGCTTCCTACGAGCAGTACTTC. This translates into CATSWGQAASYEQYF.